This TCR beta chain was recorded in a study of blood T cell repertoires in COVID-19 (dated by TCRdb to 2019 to 2021). Turning to the overall study: The collaborator samples originated in the United States, Italy and Spain and spanned the acute and convalescent phases of COVID-19. Subjects who had been exposed to COVID-19, were actively infected with it, or had recovered from it provided the deeply sampled blood TCRbeta repertoires that made up the dataset. The repertoires were released in a freely available public database intended as a resource for research on the immune response to SARS-CoV-2. HLA class I and class II types, where available, came from metadata supplied by the sample provider rather than from assay-based typing. Nearly every sample came with metadata listing a de-identified subject ID, COVID-19 status, age in years and sex. The samples were drawn from the first 160 participants of the ongoing ImmuneRACE study and from 950 to 1,500 subjects provided by 6 global collaborators. The prospective study material was composed of cDNA or gDNA derived from T cells, B-cell-depleted T cells, or PBMCs. What the study reported, not specific to this receptor: How much clinical and demographic metadata was included differed by source and by participant, and the metadata was provided uncurated.

TCRbeta CDR3 regions were amplified from genomic DNA by means of the immunoSEQ Assay, a bias-controlled multiplex PCR. On the authors' methods: Within the assay, amplification of reference gene primers was used to estimate how many nucleated cells each sample contained. To quantify the absolute abundance of each unique TCRbeta CDR3 rearrangement, sequence reads were collapsed and filtered. For each sample, productive Simpson clonality was calculated as the square root of Simpson's diversity index across productive rearrangements. TCRdb retrieved this table from immuneACCESS and kept in-frame rearrangements only. Not all clones are present; in checked studies, unresolved V genes account for under half, and no reason is known for the remainder. That table gives V, J and clone size, and the DNA gave D and trimming. Recorded for this sample are 250,000 to 350,000 clones; about 91% of them occurred a single time. Of the sample, around 13% falls within the top ten clones.

The cysteine opens and the phenylalanine closes a CDR3 of 15 amino acids. Only the CDR3 DNA is retained, 45 bases long and in frame from the first base. The germline V gene gives CDR1 as MNHNS and CDR2 as SASEGT. V is cut back by 3 bases and J by 4 bases, with 6 bases in the junction unmatched. A word on this clone: Its recognized antigen is unknown. Base qualities were left out, and no much larger clone turns up one base away.

Collaborating institutions collected whole blood in K2EDTA tubes following their own protocols. For TCRbeta analysis, collaborators shipped samples in one of three forms: frozen whole blood, isolated PBMCs, or DNA extracted from either of those sample types. The clonotype originates from a woman aged 55-69 years with acute or convalescent COVID-19. The sequence is built from TRBV6-1 and TRBJ1-1; TRBD1 lines up with 9 middle nucleotides. Sequencing was performed on peripheral blood. The nucleotide sequence is TGTGCCAGCAGTGAGGGGGACAGGGCCGCCACTGAAGCTTTCTTT. Translation gives CASSEGDRAATEAFF.